Given below is one T cell receptor (beta chain) in context. The sample originates from a study of blood T cell repertoires in COVID-19. Assay used: immunoSEQ multiplex PCR; TCRdb lists only in-frame clones, some missing. This table holds approximately 290,000 clones, about four fifths found once. Seattle participants joined during active infection and were tracked over time. V lost 1 base to trimming and J lost 8 bases; unmatched junction nucleotides: 9. Germline CDR1 is LGHNA and CDR2 is YNFKEQ. The CDR3 has 16 residues. This TCR was sampled from a person aged 65 to 85 with COVID-19, enrolled during active disease. The sequencing sample was made of peripheral blood. This chain joins TRBV4-2 and TRBJ1-4; 8 nucleotides agree with TRBD1. In nucleotides, the CDR3 is TGTGCCAGCAGCCAAGTATGGGCCAGGGGGCAGGAAAAACTGTTTTTT. This translates into CASSQVWARGQEKLFF.